This T cell receptor (beta chain) was recovered during a study of vaccination and CD4 T cells after COVID-19. At the level of the study: Samples were taken after vaccination, a median of roughly 70 days after dose two, with a range of 14 to 241.

With respect to this clonotype: Its target is not known.

Oncomine TCR Beta short-read sequencing was applied to DNA from cultured CD4+ T cells. From CD4+ T cells that had been cultured, genomic DNA was extracted. TCRdb used MiXCR to reprocess the PCR reads, holding one entry per CDR3 protein. The table lists 15,000 to 20,000 distinct CDR3 sequences, about 60% of them singletons. The treatment: roughly 10-day PBMC culture with coronavirus spike peptide pools or control peptides (ViraFEST assay). After removal of 6 bases from V and 0 bases from J, the junction contained 5 bases not matched to a gene. Germline loops: CDR1 LNHDA, CDR2 SQIVND (reference sequence). The CDR3 spans 16 residues.

The chain is built from TRBV19 and TRBJ2-3; TRBD2 matches 11 bases. Sequencing was performed on CD4+ T cells from blood, cultured in vitro, taken after SARS-CoV-2 vaccination. The TCR originated in a human donor who had recovered from COVID-19. The CDR3 here is CASRSGLAGSTDTQYF. The CDR3 nucleotides are TGTGCCAGTAGGAGTGGACTAGCGGGCAGCACAGATACGCAGTATTTT. Full variable domain (rest looked up from reference TRBV19 and TRBJ2-3): DGGITQSPKYLFRKEGQNVTLSCEQNLNHDAMYWYRQDPGQGLRLIYYSQIVNDFQKGDIAEGYSVSREKKESFPLTVTSAQKNPTAFYLCASRSGLAGSTDTQYFGPGTRLTVL.